The 24 T cell receptor beta chains below come from one sample, sequenced in a study of cytomegalovirus exposure and HLA in healthy donors. The PCR employed 60 Vbeta primers together with 13 Jbeta primers. TCRdb's table, derived via immunoSEQ multiplex PCR, lists solely in-frame clones and lacks some. The sample has 100,000 to 150,000 clones; 80% to 85% are singletons. Sequenced: PBMCs. These receptors were obtained from a woman aged 30 to 39 in good health and CMV-seronegative.

The chain joins TRBV7-9 to TRBJ2-1, with TRBD2 matching 13 bases. CDR3 length: 15 residues. Losses at the gene ends were 5 bases for V and 5 bases for J; bases not matched to a gene: 3. Germline V lookup: CDR1 SEHNR, CDR2 FQNEAQ (reference sequence). CDR3: CASSGGLAGNNEQFF. The CDR3 region has the DNA TGTGCCAGCAGCGGGGGACTAGCGGGGAACAATGAGCAGTTCTTC.

The rearrangement joins TRBV20-1 to TRBJ2-1; no clear D gene. This CDR3 comprises 11 residues. Trimming removed 5 bases at V and 3 bases at J, with 5 bases between. CDR1 DFQATT and CDR2 SNEGSKA come from the germline V gene (reference sequence). CDR3 sequence (DNA): TGCAGTGCTTTGTACTACAATGAGCAGTTCTTC. As protein: CSALYYNEQFF.

V usage is TRBV27 and J usage is TRBJ2-7; tentative D call: TRBD2 (5 bases). The CDR3 spans 14 residues. From germline, CDR1 is MNHEY and CDR2 SMNVEV (reference sequence). V was pared by 2 bases and J by 1 base, with 9 bases between. The CDR3 coding sequence is TGTGCCAGCAGTTTAAGACGGACTTCCTACGAGCAGTACTTC. Its protein is CASSLRRTSYEQYF.

V gene TRBV25-1 combines with J gene TRBJ1-5; 10 bases line up with TRBD1. Germline assignment: CDR1 MGHDK and CDR2 SYGVNS. The CDR3 runs 18 residues. J lost 0 bases, V lost 4 bases, and 9 bases had no gene match. The CDR3, as DNA: TGTGCCAGCAGTGGAACGTCCCGGGACAGGGGTAGCAATCAGCCCCAGCATTTT. Amino acids: CASSGTSRDRGSNQPQHF.

This clone was detected once. The chain carries TRBV5-1 and TRBJ1-1, with 7 bases matching TRBD1. Germline-derived CDR1 and CDR2 are SGHRS and YFSETQ. There are 16 residues in the CDR3. V lost 0 bases to trimming and J lost 1 base; unmatched junction nucleotides: 6. The CDR3 reads CASSLAYRGRNTEAFF. In DNA form, the CDR3 reads TGCGCCAGCAGCTTGGCGTACAGGGGACGGAACACTGAAGCTTTCTTT.

The rearrangement uses TRBV7-2 and TRBJ1-1; D unclear. Germline assignment: CDR1 SGHTA and CDR2 FQGNSA. Trimming cost V 0 bases and J 1 base, with 6 bases left between them. The CDR3 is made up of 14 amino acids. CDR3 DNA sequence: TGTGCCAGCAGCTTAGCAGGAGCGAACACTGAAGCTTTCTTT. Its protein is CASSLAGANTEAFF.

This clone was observed a handful of times. The chain joins TRBV30 to TRBJ1-5, with TRBD1 matching 7 bases. The ends lost 1 base at V and 0 bases at J; junction bases unmatched: 12. The CDR3 covers 18 residues. Per the germline V gene, CDR1 is GTSNPN and CDR2 is SVGIG (reference sequence). CDR3 nucleotide sequence: TGTGCCTGGAGTGCGGCCCGGGACAGTAGATATAGCAATCAGCCCCAGCATTTT. This codes for CAWSAARDSRYSNQPQHF.

The V call is TRBV5-4, the J call TRBJ2-3; TRBD2 is a possible D gene (5 bases). The germline gives CDR1 SGHNT, CDR2 YYREEE (reference sequence). The CDR3 runs 16 residues. V was clipped by 2 bases and J by 0 bases, with 13 bases between them. The CDR3 region is CASSFIRESSTDTQYF. CDR3 coding DNA: TGTGCCAGCAGCTTTATAAGGGAGAGTAGCACAGATACGCAGTATTTT.

This chain links TRBV5-4 with TRBJ2-3; D ambiguous. This CDR3 region has 14 residues. Deletions cut 0 bases from V and 2 bases from J, with 7 bases between. The germline V gene encodes CDR1 SGHNT and CDR2 YYREEE (reference sequence). The CDR3 spells CASSLDANTDTQYF. The CDR3, as DNA: TGTGCCAGCAGCTTGGATGCTAACACAGATACGCAGTATTTT. The variable domain in full, with the rest retrieved from reference TRBV5-4 and TRBJ2-3, is ETGVTQSPTHLIKTRGQQVTLRCSSQSGHNTVSWYQQALGQGPQFIFQYYREEENGRGNFPPRFSGLQFPNYSSELNVNALELDDSALYLCASSLDANTDTQYFGPGTRLTVL.

The V and J genes are TRBV7-9 and TRBJ2-4; 9 bases are shared with TRBD2. The CDR3 totals 19 residues. In germline, CDR1 is SEHNR, CDR2 FQNEAQ (reference sequence). V lost 5 bases to trimming and J lost 2 bases; unmatched junction nucleotides: 16. The CDR3 nucleotides read TGTGCCAGCAGCCAATCTAGCGGGGAGTGGCGTCCTTCCAAAAACATTCAGTACTTC. Translated, it gives CASSQSSGEWRPSKNIQYF.

The rearrangement links TRBV11-2 to TRBJ2-3; possibly TRBD1 for D (6 bases). The CDR3 totals 13 residues. V was shortened by 5 bases and J by 3 bases, with 9 bases between the two germline ends. Germline lookup yields CDR1 SGHAT and CDR2 FQNNGV. The CDR3 region is CASSRTATDTQYF. The CDR3 nucleotides read TGTGCCAGCAGCCGGACAGCTACAGATACGCAGTATTTT.

With regard to this clone: The junction does not match germline at one end; this may be a read error. The V call is TRBV5-6, the J call TRBJ2-3, with a possible D match to TRBD1 (5 bases). Germline lookup yields CDR1 SGHDT and CDR2 YYEEEE. The CDR3 has 13 residues. As DNA, the CDR3 is TGTGCCACCCAACTAACAGGCACGGATACGCAGTATTTT. Residues: CATQLTGTDTQYF.

The V gene is TRBV15, the J gene TRBJ2-3; D might be TRBD2 (7 bases). Trimming pared 5 bases from V and 2 bases from J, leaving 17 bases between. There are 16 residues in the CDR3. CDR1 and CDR2 from the germline V gene are LNHNV and YYDKDF (reference sequence). CDR3: CATSSDRGGFTDTQYF. DNA of the CDR3: TGTGCCACCAGCTCGGATCGCGGGGGCTTCACAGATACGCAGTATTTT.

A single count supports this clone. The CDR3 protein is CASSPPLSGGETQYF. The CDR3 nucleotides read TGTGCCAGCTCACCACCACTCTCCGGCGGGGAGACCCAGTACTTC. The chain has TRBV18 and TRBJ2-5; D is possibly TRBD2 (5 bases). The CDR3 is 15 amino acids. Germline-derived CDR1 and CDR2 are KGHSH and LQKENI. The ends were cut back, 0 bases at V and 5 bases at J, with 13 bases in the middle. The full variable domain, with the rest looked up from reference TRBV18 and TRBJ2-5, is NAGVMQNPRHLVRRRGQEARLRCSPMKGHSHVYWYRQLPEEGLKFMVYLQKENIIDESGMPKERFSAEFPKEGPSILRIQQVVRGDSAAYFCASSPPLSGGETQYFGPGTRLLVL.

The chain is built from TRBV5-1 and TRBJ1-1; 8 bases match TRBD1. Germline V CDR1 and CDR2: SGHRS, YFSETQ. The CDR3 has 13 residues. V was pared by 6 bases and J by 2 bases, with 3 bases of the junction left unmatched. The CDR3 bases are TGCGCCAGCAATACAGGGGGAAACACTGAAGCTTTCTTT. Encoded protein: CASNTGGNTEAFF.

This clone was picked up a small number of times. This chain links TRBV9 with TRBJ2-2, with 8 bases matching TRBD1. The CDR3 loop spans 15 amino acids. CDR1 is SGDLS and CDR2 is YYNGEE in the germline V gene. The V and J ends lost 5 bases and 3 bases, in that order; junction bases with no gene match: 6. Written as DNA, the CDR3 is TGTGCCAGCAGAGAGGGACAGGCGCACACCGGGGAGCTGTTTTTT. Its translation: CASREGQAHTGELFF.

The V call is TRBV5-1, the J call TRBJ1-4, with D perhaps TRBD1 (6 bases). CDR3 length: 18 amino acids. Trimming removed 1 base from V and 0 bases from J, with 16 bases in between. Per the germline V gene, CDR1 is SGHRS and CDR2 is YFSETQ. The CDR3 is CASSLQAGAGTTNEKLFF. The CDR3 DNA reads TGCGCCAGCAGCTTGCAGGCAGGGGCAGGGACAACTAATGAAAAACTGTTTTTT.

The chain employs TRBV6-1 and TRBJ2-7; maybe TRBD1 (5 bases). V shed 1 base and J shed 1 base, with 8 bases lying between them. CDR3 length: 14 residues. Per the germline V gene, CDR1 is MNHNS and CDR2 is SASEGT. In DNA, the CDR3 is TGTGCCAGCAGTGAAGGGGGCAGGTCCTACGAGCAGTACTTC. The encoded protein is CASSEGGRSYEQYF.

This clone showed up just a few times. A junction end diverges from the germline sequence, so it may reflect a read error. The chain has TRBV7-9 and TRBJ1-2; a weak D match, TRBD1 (6 bases). The germline gives CDR1 SEHNR, CDR2 FQNEAQ (reference sequence). The CDR3 has 13 amino acids. The CDR3 bases are TGTTCCAGCAGCTCCGACAGGCACTATGGCTACACCTTC. Translation: CSSSSDRHYGYTF.

The rearrangement uses TRBV19 and TRBJ1-2; 12 bases fit TRBD1. J gave up 7 bases and V 2 bases, and 5 bases lay outside the gene matches. The germline V gene has CDR1 LNHDA and CDR2 SQIVND (reference sequence). The CDR3 extends over 15 amino acids. CDR3 nucleotide sequence: TGTGCCAGTAGTATACCGGGACAGGGGGCGTCTGGCTACACCTTC. The encoded protein is CASSIPGQGASGYTF.

The chain recombines TRBV7-2 with TRBJ2-3; perhaps TRBD2 as D (6 bases). Trimming removed 7 bases from V and 6 bases from J, with 17 bases in between. Germline V lookup: CDR1 SGHTA, CDR2 FQGNSA. The CDR3 runs to 14 residues. Here the CDR3 reads CASTSLGGGDTQYF. CDR3 DNA: TGTGCCAGCACCTCATTGGGAGGCGGGGATACGCAGTATTTT.

This chain connects TRBV6-7 to TRBJ1-4; D ambiguous. TRBV6-7 is an ORF, with its function uncertain. Trimming removed 8 bases at V and 0 bases at J, with 10 bases between. This CDR3 spans 14 amino acids. The CDR3 bases are TGTGCCAGCTACTGGCGGGCAACTAATGAAAAACTGTTTTTT. Translation gives CASYWRATNEKLFF.

The chain employs TRBV7-3 and TRBJ1-2, with a weak D call TRBD1 (6 bases). Germline lookup yields CDR1 SGHTA and CDR2 FQGTGA. The CDR3 consists of 13 residues. Trimming took 4 bases from V and 8 from J, leaving 14 bases between them. The CDR3 DNA is TGTGCCAGCAGCTCTGACAGGAGAAGCGGCTACACCTTC. Protein product: CASSSDRRSGYTF.

This chain links TRBV5-1 with TRBJ2-7, with 8 nucleotides matching TRBD1. The CDR3 is 17 residues long. V shed 4 bases and J 6 bases; nucleotides not matched to a gene: 18. Germline V gene sequence: CDR1 SGHRS, CDR2 YFSETQ. CDR3 coding DNA: TGCGCCAGCAGCCCCGGACAGGACCTACCAGGGGGCGGCGAGCAGTACTTC. Its protein product is CASSPGQDLPGGGEQYF.